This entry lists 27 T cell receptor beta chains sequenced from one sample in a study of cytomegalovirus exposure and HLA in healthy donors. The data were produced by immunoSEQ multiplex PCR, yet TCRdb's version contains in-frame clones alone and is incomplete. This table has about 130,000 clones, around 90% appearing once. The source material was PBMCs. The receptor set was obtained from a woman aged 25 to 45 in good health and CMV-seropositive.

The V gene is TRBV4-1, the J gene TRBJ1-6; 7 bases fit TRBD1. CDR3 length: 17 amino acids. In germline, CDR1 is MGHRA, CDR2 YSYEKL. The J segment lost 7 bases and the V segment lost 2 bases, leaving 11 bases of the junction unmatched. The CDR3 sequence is CASSQTGEPIINSPLHF. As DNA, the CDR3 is TGCGCCAGCAGCCAAACAGGGGAGCCCATAATCAATTCACCCCTCCACTTT.

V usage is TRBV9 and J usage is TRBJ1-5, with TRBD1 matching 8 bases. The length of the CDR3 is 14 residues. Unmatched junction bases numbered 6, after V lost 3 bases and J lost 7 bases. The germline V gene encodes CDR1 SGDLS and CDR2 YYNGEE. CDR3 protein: CASSAEQGGQPQHF. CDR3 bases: TGTGCCAGCAGCGCAGAACAGGGGGGGCAGCCCCAGCATTTT.

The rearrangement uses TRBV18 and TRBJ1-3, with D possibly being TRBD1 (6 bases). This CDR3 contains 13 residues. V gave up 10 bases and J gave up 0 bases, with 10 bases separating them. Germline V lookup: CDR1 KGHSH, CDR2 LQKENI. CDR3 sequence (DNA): TGTGCCACCCGGACAGCCTCTGGAAACACCATATATTTT. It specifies CATRTASGNTIYF.

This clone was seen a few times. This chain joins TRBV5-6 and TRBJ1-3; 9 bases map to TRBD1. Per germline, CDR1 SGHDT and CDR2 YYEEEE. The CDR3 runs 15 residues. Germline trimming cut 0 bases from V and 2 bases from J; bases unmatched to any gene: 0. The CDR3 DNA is TGTGCCAGCAGCTTGGGACAGGGGGCTGGAAACACCATATATTTT. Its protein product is CASSLGQGAGNTIYF.

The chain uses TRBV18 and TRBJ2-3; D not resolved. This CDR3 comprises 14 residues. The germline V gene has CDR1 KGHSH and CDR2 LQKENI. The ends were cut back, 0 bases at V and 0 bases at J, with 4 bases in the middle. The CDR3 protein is CASSPPQSTDTQYF. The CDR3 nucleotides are TGTGCCAGCTCACCACCACAGAGCACAGATACGCAGTATTTT.

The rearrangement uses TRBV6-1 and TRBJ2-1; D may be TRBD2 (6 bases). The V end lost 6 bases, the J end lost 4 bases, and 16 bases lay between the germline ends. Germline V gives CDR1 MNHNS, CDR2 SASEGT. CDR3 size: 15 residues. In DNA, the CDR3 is TGTGCCAGCAGGGTCTCTCGGGGGAGTTACAATGAGCAGTTCTTC. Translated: CASRVSRGSYNEQFF.

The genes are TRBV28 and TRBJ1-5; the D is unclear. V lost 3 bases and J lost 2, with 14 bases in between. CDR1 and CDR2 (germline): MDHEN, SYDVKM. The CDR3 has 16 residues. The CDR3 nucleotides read TGTGCCAGCAGTTTGAAAGTCGGAGCACGCAATCAGCCCCAGCATTTT. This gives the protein CASSLKVGARNQPQHF. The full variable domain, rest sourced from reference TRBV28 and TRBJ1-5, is DVKVTQSSRYLVKRTGEKVFLECVQDMDHENMFWYRQDPGLGLRLIYFSYDVKMKEKGDIPEGYSVSREKKERFSLILESASTNQTSMYLCASSLKVGARNQPQHFGDGTRLSIL.

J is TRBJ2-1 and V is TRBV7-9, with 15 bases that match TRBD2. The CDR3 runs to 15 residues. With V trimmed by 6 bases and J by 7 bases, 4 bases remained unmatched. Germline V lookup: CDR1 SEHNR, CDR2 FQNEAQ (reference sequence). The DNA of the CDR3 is TGTGCCAGCAGACTCGGGACTAGCGGGGGGAATGAGCAGTTCTTC. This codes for CASRLGTSGGNEQFF.

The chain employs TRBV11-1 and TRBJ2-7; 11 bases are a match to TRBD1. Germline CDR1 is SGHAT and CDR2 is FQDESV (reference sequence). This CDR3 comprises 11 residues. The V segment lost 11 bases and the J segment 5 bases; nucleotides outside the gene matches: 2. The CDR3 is CAEGQGDEQYF. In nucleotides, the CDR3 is TGTGCCGAGGGACAGGGGGACGAGCAGTACTTC.

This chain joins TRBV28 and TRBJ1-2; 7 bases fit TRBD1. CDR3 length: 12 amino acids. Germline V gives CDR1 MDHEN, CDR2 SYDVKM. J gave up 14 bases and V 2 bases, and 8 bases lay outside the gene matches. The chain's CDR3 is CASSLRENRGTF. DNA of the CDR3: TGTGCCAGCAGTTTAAGGGAGAACAGGGGTACCTTC.

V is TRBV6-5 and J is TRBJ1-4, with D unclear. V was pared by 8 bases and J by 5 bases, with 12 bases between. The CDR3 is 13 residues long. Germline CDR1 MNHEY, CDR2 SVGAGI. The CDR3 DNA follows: TGTGCCAGCCGCGGCAGTCTAAATGAAAAACTGTTTTTT. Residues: CASRGSLNEKLFF.

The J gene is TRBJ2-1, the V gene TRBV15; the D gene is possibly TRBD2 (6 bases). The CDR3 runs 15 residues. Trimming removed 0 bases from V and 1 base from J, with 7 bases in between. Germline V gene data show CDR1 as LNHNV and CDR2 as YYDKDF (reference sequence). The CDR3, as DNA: TGTGCCACCAGCAGAGACGGGGGATCCTACAATGAGCAGTTCTTC. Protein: CATSRDGGSYNEQFF.

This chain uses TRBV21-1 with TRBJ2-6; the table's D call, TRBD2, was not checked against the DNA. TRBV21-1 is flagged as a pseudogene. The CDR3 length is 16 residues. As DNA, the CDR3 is TGTGCCAGCAGCAAAGGGCGAGGCTCTGGGGCCAACGTCCTGACTTTC. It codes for CASSKGRGSGANVLTF.

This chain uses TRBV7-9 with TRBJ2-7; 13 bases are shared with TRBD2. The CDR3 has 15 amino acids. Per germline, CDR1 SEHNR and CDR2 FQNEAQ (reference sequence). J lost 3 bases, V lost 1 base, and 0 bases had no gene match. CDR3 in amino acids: CASSLGTSGSYEQYF. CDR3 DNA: TGTGCCAGCAGCTTAGGGACTAGCGGGAGCTACGAGCAGTACTTC. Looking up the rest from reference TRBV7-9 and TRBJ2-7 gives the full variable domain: DTGVSQNPRHKITKRGQNVTFRCDPISEHNRLYWYRQTLGQGPEFLTYFQNEAQLEKSRLLSDRFSAERPKGSFSTLEIQRTEQGDSAMYLCASSLGTSGSYEQYFGPGTRLTVT.

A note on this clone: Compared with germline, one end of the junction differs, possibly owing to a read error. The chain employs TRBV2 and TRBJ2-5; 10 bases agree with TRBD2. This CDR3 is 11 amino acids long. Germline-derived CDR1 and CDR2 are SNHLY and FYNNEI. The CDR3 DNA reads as TGTGCCAGCAGAGCTAGCGGGAGTGGGGACTTC. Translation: CASRASGSGDF.

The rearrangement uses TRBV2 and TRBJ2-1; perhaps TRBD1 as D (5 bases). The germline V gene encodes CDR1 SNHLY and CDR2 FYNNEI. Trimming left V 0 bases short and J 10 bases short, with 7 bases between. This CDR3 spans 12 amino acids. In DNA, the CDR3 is TGTGCCAGCAGTGAAGCGCAGGGCGAGCAGTTCTTC. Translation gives CASSEAQGEQFF.

The CDR3 DNA is TGTGCCAGCAGCGTTGGACAGCCGTACAATGAGCAGTTCTTC. Encoded protein: CASSVGQPYNEQFF. This chain joins TRBV9 and TRBJ2-1, with D possibly matching TRBD1 (6 bases). The germline V gene encodes CDR1 SGDLS and CDR2 YYNGEE. This CDR3 region has 14 residues. The V end was cut by 2 bases, the J end by 4 bases, with 10 bases between.

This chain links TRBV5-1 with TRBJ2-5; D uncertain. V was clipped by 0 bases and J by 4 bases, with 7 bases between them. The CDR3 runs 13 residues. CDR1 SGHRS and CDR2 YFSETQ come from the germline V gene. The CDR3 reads CASSLEHVETQYF. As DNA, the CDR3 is TGCGCCAGCAGCTTGGAACACGTAGAGACCCAGTACTTC. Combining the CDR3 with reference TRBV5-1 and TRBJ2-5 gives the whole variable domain KAGVTQTPRYLIKTRGQQVTLSCSPISGHRSVSWYQQTPGQGLQFLFEYFSETQRNKGNFPGRFSGRQFSNSRSEMNVSTLELGDSALYLCASSLEHVETQYFGPGTRLLVL.

The CDR3 spells CASRSDQETQYF. The CDR3 DNA follows: TGTGCCAGCAGAAGCGACCAAGAGACCCAGTACTTC. This chain joins TRBV2 and TRBJ2-5; D ambiguous. Germline values: CDR1 SNHLY, CDR2 FYNNEI. The V and J ends lost 6 bases and 0 bases respectively, with 5 bases between them. CDR3 size: 12 residues.

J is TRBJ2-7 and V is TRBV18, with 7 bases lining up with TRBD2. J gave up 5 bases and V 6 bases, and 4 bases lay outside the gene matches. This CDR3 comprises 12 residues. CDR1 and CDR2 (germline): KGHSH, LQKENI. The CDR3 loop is CASSSGLDEQYF. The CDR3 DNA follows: TGTGCCAGCTCTAGCGGGCTCGACGAGCAGTACTTC. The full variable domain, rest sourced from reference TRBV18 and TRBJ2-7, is NAGVMQNPRHLVRRRGQEARLRCSPMKGHSHVYWYRQLPEEGLKFMVYLQKENIIDESGMPKERFSAEFPKEGPSILRIQQVVRGDSAAYFCASSSGLDEQYFGPGTRLTVT.

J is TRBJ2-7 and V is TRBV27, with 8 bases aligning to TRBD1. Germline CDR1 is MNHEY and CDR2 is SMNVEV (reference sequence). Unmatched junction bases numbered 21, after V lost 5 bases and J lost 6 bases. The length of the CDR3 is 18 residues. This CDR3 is CASSIQPRSPTGGGEQYF. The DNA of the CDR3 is TGTGCCAGCAGTATCCAACCTAGGTCCCCTACAGGGGGAGGCGAGCAGTACTTC.

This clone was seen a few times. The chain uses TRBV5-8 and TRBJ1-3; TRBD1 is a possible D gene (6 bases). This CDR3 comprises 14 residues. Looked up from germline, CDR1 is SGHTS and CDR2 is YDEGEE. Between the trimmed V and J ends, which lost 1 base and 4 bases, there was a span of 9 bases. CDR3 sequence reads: CASSLTGTGNTIYF. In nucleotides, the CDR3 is TGTGCCAGCAGCTTGACGGGGACAGGAAACACCATATATTTT. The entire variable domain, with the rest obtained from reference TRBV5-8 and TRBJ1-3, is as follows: EAGVTQSPTHLIKTRGQQATLRCSPISGHTSVYWYQQALGLGLQFLLWYDEGEERNRGNFPPRFSGRQFPNYSSELNVNALELEDSALYLCASSLTGTGNTIYFGEGSWLTVV.

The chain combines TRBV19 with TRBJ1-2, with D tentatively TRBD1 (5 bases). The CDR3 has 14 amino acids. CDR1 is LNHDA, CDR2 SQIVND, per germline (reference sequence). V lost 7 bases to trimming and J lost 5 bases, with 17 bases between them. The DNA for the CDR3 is TGTGCCAGTACCCCCAAGGGGTCTTTTTATGGCTACACCTTC. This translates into CASTPKGSFYGYTF.

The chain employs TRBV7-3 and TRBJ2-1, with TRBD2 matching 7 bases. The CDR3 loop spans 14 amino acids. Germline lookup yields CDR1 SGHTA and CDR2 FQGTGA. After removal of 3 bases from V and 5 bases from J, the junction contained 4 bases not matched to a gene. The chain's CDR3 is CASSFGGRDNEQFF. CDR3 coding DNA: TGTGCCAGCAGCTTCGGAGGGAGGGACAATGAGCAGTTCTTC.

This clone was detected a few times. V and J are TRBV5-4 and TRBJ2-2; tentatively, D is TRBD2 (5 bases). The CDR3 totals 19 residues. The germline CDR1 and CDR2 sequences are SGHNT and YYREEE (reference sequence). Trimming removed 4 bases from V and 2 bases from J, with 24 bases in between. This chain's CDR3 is CASSQDWFEATLNTGELFF. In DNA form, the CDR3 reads TGTGCCAGCAGCCAGGACTGGTTCGAGGCCACACTAAACACCGGGGAGCTGTTTTTT.

The DNA for the CDR3 is TGTGCCAGCAGCTTGGGACACCTGGGCACTGAAGCTTTCTTT. The encoded protein is CASSLGHLGTEAFF. The gene calls are TRBV7-9 and TRBJ1-1; possibly TRBD1 for D (6 bases). CDR1 and CDR2 from the germline V gene are SEHNR and FQNEAQ (reference sequence). The germline V and J ends were trimmed by 3 bases and 4 bases, with 12 bases remaining between them. The CDR3 loop spans 14 amino acids.

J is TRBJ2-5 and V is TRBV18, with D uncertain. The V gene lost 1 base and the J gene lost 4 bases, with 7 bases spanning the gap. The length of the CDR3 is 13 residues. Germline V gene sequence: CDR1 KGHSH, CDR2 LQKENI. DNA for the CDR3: TGTGCCAGCTCACCACGATCAGGAGAGACCCAGTACTTC. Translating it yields CASSPRSGETQYF.